What follows describes a single TCR beta chain. This table comes from immunoSEQ multiplex PCR, and its TCRdb copy is limited to in-frame clones, with some not included. In the table there are 140,000 to 150,000 clones, about 90% of which are singletons. This sample is part of a study of blood T cell repertoires in COVID-19. Overall study: PBMCs, B-cell-depleted T cells, or T cells were the source of the cDNA or gDNA that made up the material.

The CDR3 loop spans 15 amino acids. The germline CDR1 and CDR2 sequences are SGHTS and YDEGEE. V dropped 4 bases and J dropped 2; count of bases not matched to a gene: 9. Clinical history as reported by participants underpinned cohort assignment. What the recovered Cohort 3 donors had was two negative PCRs, clearance, or symptom resolution. The V call is TRBV5-8, the J call TRBJ2-7; 7 nucleotides match TRBD1. Material: PBMCs or T cells enriched from blood (not recorded which). The receptor was isolated from a man aged 55 to 69 who had recovered from COVID-19. CDR3 DNA sequence: TGTGCCAGCAGCCCGAGGACAGGCCCAACCTACGAGCAGTACTTC. Protein sequence: CASSPRTGPTYEQYF.